The present T cell receptor (beta chain) was sequenced within a study of cytomegalovirus exposure and HLA in healthy donors. Points from the study as a whole: Listed as cytomegalovirus-associated were about 160 TCR beta chains. Across HLA loci, a later analysis found differing TCR association rates, with DRB1 most and HLA-C fewest.

A multiplex PCR was run with 60 Vbeta primers and 13 Jbeta primers. The table came from immunoSEQ multiplex PCR; TCRdb's copy has only in-frame clones and leaves some out. The sample holds 130,000 or so clones, around 10% seen once. This clone was seen a handful of times. The antigen is undetermined. This CDR3 comprises 17 residues. CDR1 and CDR2 from the germline V gene are SGHDT and YYEEEE. V was cut by 3 bases and J by 1 base, with 19 bases left in between. Input material: PBMCs. The source of this sequence is a woman between 40 and 55 years old in good health and CMV-seropositive. V is TRBV5-6 and J is TRBJ1-1, with D perhaps matching TRBD1 (5 bases). The DNA for the CDR3 is TGTGCCAGCAGCTACACGGTGGGGGGTAAGAAGAACACTGAAGCTTTCTTT. Translating gives CASSYTVGGKKNTEAFF.